This is a list of T cell receptor beta chains from one sample in a study of T cell responses to AZD1222 COVID-19 vaccine. The protocol was immunoSEQ multiplex PCR, while the TCRdb copy is restricted to in-frame clones and leaves out a portion. The sample yields about 150,000 clones, 88% seen once. The starting material was peripheral blood, obtained on day 0 of AZD1222 vaccination. The receptors were gathered from an adult in good health. The conserved cysteine and the conserved F or W are not part of the CDR3 here. A D gene is named only where the DNA matches it firmly.

D,V,CDR3
.,TRBV5-1,ASSLGLQRTYEQY
TRBD1,TRBV7-9,ATTTGQGRNEKLF
TRBD1,TRBV12-3/TRBV12-4,ASSRTGPQPQH
.,TRBV9,ASSVGLSSSTDTQY
TRBD1,TRBV7-9,ASSYTGGTGELF
TRBD1,TRBV29-1,SVAQGADTEAF
TRBD1,TRBV6-6,ASSYRTGGGQPQH
TRBD2,TRBV2,ASSLERGGLTDTQY
TRBD2,TRBV11-2,ASSLETSGGMADTQY
TRBD2,TRBV7-3,ASSLEAGYYNEQF
TRBD2,TRBV5-6,ASSFGLGVMETQY
TRBD2,TRBV7-8,ASSSPSLAGDHRQETQY
TRBD1,TRBV19,ASSTTGVETQY
.,TRBV27,ASSQRDNNQPQH
.,TRBV11-3,ASSPGGATGEKLF
TRBD2,TRBV2,ASSPDLAGDGEQY
.,TRBV7-8,ASSYVRDEKLF
.,TRBV6-6,APGMGGNYGYT
.,TRBV13,ASSSRHSGAEKLF
TRBD1,TRBV7-2,ASSYQGAPGNTIY
.,TRBV7-2,ASSRTKGGDNSPLH
.,TRBV6-1,ASSEAYRTVAITQY
.,TRBV9,ASSVDVGNTEAF
TRBD2,TRBV7-3,ASSLNPWTSGSYNEQF
TRBD1,TRBV7-2,ASSPYPGQGNTEAF
TRBD2,TRBV4-2,ASSQTAGASYEQY
TRBD1,TRBV6-5,ASSPGQATDTQY
.,TRBV4-2,ASSQDLGPWDSPLH
.,TRBV9,ASSYTGYGYT
TRBD1,TRBV24-1,ATRGQGKGEQY
TRBD2,TRBV28,ASQLAGDYNEQF
.,TRBV7-9,ASSLPLGGPGAYNEQF
.,TRBV7-9,ASSLGSQSKNIQY
TRBD1,TRBV5-6,ASSFGQGAAEQF
.,TRBV6-2/TRBV6-3,ASSYGGVY
TRBD1,TRBV2,ASSRDSPSSF
.,TRBV5-6,ASSLWGVSTDTQY
.,TRBV12-3/TRBV12-4,ASRRTMIDEQF
TRBD1,TRBV19,ASSIDLFLTGDYGYT
TRBD1,TRBV7-2,ASRTGDRNTEAF
.,TRBV6-5,ASGSPTFSGNTIY
.,TRBV4-3,ASSPNGLNTEAF
TRBD1,TRBV7-2,ASSYGTAFYNSPLH
.,TRBV15,ATSRDASAGVNIQY
.,TRBV14,ASSQNEAGLAF
TRBD1,TRBV6-5,ASSYSGGRGTEAF
TRBD1,TRBV5-5,ASSGTGTTNTEAF
.,TRBV6-5,ASSYLGFYGYT
.,TRBV2,ADREGRGTEAF
.,TRBV2,ASRADGVSNQPQH
TRBD1,TRBV19,ASSKGQGPDTQY
.,TRBV18,ASSPVFGTNEKLF
.,TRBV29-1,SATGLNTGELF
TRBD1,TRBV7-6,ASSLSPRQGYYGYT
.,TRBV12-3/TRBV12-4,ASSKTSYEQY
.,TRBV19,ASSGKTANTEAF
.,TRBV3-1/TRBV3-2,ASSPGSTDTQY